One sample yielded the 32 T cell receptor beta chains listed below, sequenced in a study of radiotherapy plus CTLA-4 blockade in lung cancer. Using immunoSEQ multiplex PCR, the repertoire was profiled, and TCRdb retains in-frame clones only, with some absent. The sample includes 45,000 to 60,000 clones, about three quarters of them seen just once. The source material was peripheral blood, sampled from a patient treated with radiotherapy plus ipilimumab. These receptors all stem from a human donor with non-small cell lung cancer whose response to radiotherapy plus ipilimumab could not be evaluated.

This clone appeared once. V is TRBV27 and J is TRBJ2-7; no reliable D call. Germline-derived CDR1 and CDR2 are MNHEY and SMNVEV (reference sequence). Trimming left V 9 bases short and J 0 bases short, with 12 bases between. The CDR3 is 13 amino acids. CDR3 nucleotide sequence: TGTGCCAGTTCCCCCCCGAGCTCCTACGAGCAGTACTTC. Its protein is CASSPPSSYEQYF.

The chain joins TRBV28 to TRBJ2-1, with 7 positions matching TRBD1. The CDR3 spans 14 residues. CDR1 and CDR2 from the germline V gene are MDHEN and SYDVKM. V shed 9 bases and J 4 bases; nucleotides not matched to a gene: 9. The CDR3 bases are TGTGCCAGTCACCGGGACAGTAAGTACAATGAGCAGTTCTTC. Translated: CASHRDSKYNEQFF.

This clone was counted only a few times. The genes are TRBV11-3 and TRBJ2-7; TRBD1 aligns across 12 bases. There are 14 residues in the CDR3. V was pared by 4 bases and J by 7 bases, with 5 bases of the junction left unmatched. CDR1 and CDR2 from the germline V gene are SGHNT and YENEEA. The CDR3 nucleotides read TGTGCCAGCAGCTCCCGGGACAGGGGGCAAGAGCAGTACTTC. Protein product: CASSSRDRGQEQYF.

The CDR3 is CASRGQVWETQYF. The DNA of the CDR3 is TGTGCCAGCAGGGGACAGGTTTGGGAGACCCAGTACTTC. The chain recombines TRBV28 with TRBJ2-5; 8 bases align to TRBD1. The germline CDR1 and CDR2 sequences are MDHEN and SYDVKM. This CDR3 has 13 residues. V lost 6 bases, J lost 5 bases, and 5 bases stayed unmatched.

The chain combines TRBV19 with TRBJ2-1, with TRBD2 matching 10 bases. V dropped 4 bases and J dropped 4; count of bases not matched to a gene: 13. Per germline, CDR1 LNHDA and CDR2 SQIVND (reference sequence). The CDR3 has 18 residues. Here the CDR3 reads CASSTPPRIAGGYNEQFF. The CDR3 DNA follows: TGTGCCAGTAGTACGCCCCCTAGAATAGCGGGAGGATACAATGAGCAGTTCTTC.

The V call is TRBV30, the J call TRBJ2-7; 10 nucleotides line up with TRBD1. CDR3 length: 15 amino acids. Trimming took 3 bases from V and 3 from J; bases not matched to a gene: 8. CDR1 and CDR2 from the germline V gene are GTSNPN and SVGIG (reference sequence). As DNA, the CDR3 is TGTGCCTGGAGATTGGAGACAGGGGGCGGCTACGAGCAGTACTTC. This gives the protein CAWRLETGGGYEQYF.

The chain recombines TRBV6-1 with TRBJ2-7; the match to TRBD1 covers 9 bases. V trimming: 4 bases; J trimming: 6 bases; junction bases outside the gene matches: 4. Germline CDR1 and CDR2: MNHNS and SASEGT. There are 13 residues in the CDR3. Here the CDR3 reads CASSAQGASEQYF. CDR3 nucleotide sequence: TGTGCCAGCAGTGCACAGGGGGCCTCCGAGCAGTACTTC.

The J gene is TRBJ1-1, the V gene TRBV28; D perhaps matches TRBD1 (6 bases). Trimming removed 6 bases at V and 3 bases at J, with 11 bases between. Germline V gene sequence: CDR1 MDHEN, CDR2 SYDVKM. The CDR3 is 13 residues long. CDR3 region: CASRSGAHTEAFF. In DNA form, the CDR3 reads TGTGCCAGCAGATCAGGGGCGCACACTGAAGCTTTCTTT.

CDR3 loop: CASSPRGNTEAFF. Written as DNA, the CDR3 is TGTGCCAGCAGCCCCAGGGGGAACACTGAAGCTTTCTTT. The chain recombines TRBV7-6 with TRBJ1-1; D is possibly TRBD1 (6 bases). This CDR3 spans 13 amino acids. The V gene's germline CDR1 is SGHVS and CDR2 FNYEAQ. Trimming stripped 5 bases from V and 1 base from J, with 8 bases between.

This clone was counted only a few times. V and J are TRBV4-2 and TRBJ2-2; TRBD1 aligns across 9 bases. Germline-derived CDR1 and CDR2 are LGHNA and YNFKEQ. This CDR3 has 21 residues. With V trimmed by 4 bases and J by 2 bases, 20 bases remained unmatched. CDR3 coding DNA: TGTGCCAGCAGCCCCTCCCCCGGGACAGGGTTCCTGTTAATTAACACCGGGGAGCTGTTTTTT. This encodes CASSPSPGTGFLLINTGELFF.

The chain links TRBV9 to TRBJ2-3; D perhaps matches TRBD1 (6 bases). Per the germline V gene, CDR1 is SGDLS and CDR2 is YYNGEE. Trimming pared 4 bases from V and 1 base from J, leaving 10 bases between. The CDR3 runs 14 residues. For the CDR3, the DNA is TGTGCCAGCAGCCTAAGACAGGGCACAGATACGCAGTATTTT. Protein sequence: CASSLRQGTDTQYF.

This clone was observed a few times. The rearrangement links TRBV11-2 to TRBJ2-1; D remains unclear. Germline CDR1 and CDR2: SGHAT and FQNNGV. The V end lost 5 bases, the J end lost 7 bases, and 9 bases lay between the germline ends. The CDR3 extends over 12 amino acids. CDR3 nucleotides: TGTGCCAGCAGCAGCCAGAGGAATGAGCAGTTCTTC. This gives the protein CASSSQRNEQFF.

This clone was detected only a few times. This rearrangement joins TRBV4-3 to TRBJ2-5; D perhaps matches TRBD2 (5 bases). CDR3 length equals 15 residues. V was pared by 3 bases and J by 5 bases, with 16 bases between. Germline V gene sequence: CDR1 LGHNA, CDR2 YSLEER. CDR3 sequence: CASSQVGGHGETQYF. CDR3 bases: TGCGCCAGCAGCCAGGTTGGCGGGCATGGGGAGACCCAGTACTTC.

This clone was seen more than once but under ten times. The chain has TRBV2 and TRBJ2-7; D ambiguous. CDR3 length equals 11 residues. V was cut by 6 bases and J by 9 bases, with 12 bases left in between. CDR1 SNHLY and CDR2 FYNNEI come from the germline V gene. CDR3 in amino acids: CASSPDLRQYF. The CDR3 region has the DNA TGTGCCAGCAGCCCCGATCTAAGGCAGTACTTC.

This clone was picked up a small number of times. The chain joins TRBV5-6 to TRBJ1-3; unclear D gene. The CDR3 length is 11 residues. Germline V gives CDR1 SGHDT, CDR2 YYEEEE. Trimming cost V 1 base and J 16 bases, with 12 bases left between them. The CDR3 region has the DNA TGTGCCAGCAGCTTGAGCGGTACGCTGTATTTT. This sequence encodes CASSLSGTLYF.

The CDR3 spells CASSSPGASGRLEQYF. The DNA for the CDR3 is TGTGCCAGCAGCTCTCCGGGGGCTAGCGGGAGACTGGAGCAGTACTTC. The chain couples TRBV7-3 to TRBJ2-7, with 10 bases aligning to TRBD2. This CDR3 spans 16 amino acids. Germline loops: CDR1 SGHTA, CDR2 FQGTGA. V gave up 4 bases and J gave up 7 bases; unmatched junction bases: 13.

The chain couples TRBV30 to TRBJ2-3; 10 bases match TRBD2. V lost 5 bases and J lost 2; bases outside the gene matches: 16. Germline V CDR1 and CDR2: GTSNPN, SVGIG (reference sequence). The CDR3 sequence is 18 residues long. The CDR3 here is CAWGIRSLGLAVTDTQYF. CDR3 DNA: TGTGCCTGGGGGATCAGGTCCCTCGGACTAGCGGTCACAGATACGCAGTATTTT.

The chain combines TRBV6-1 with TRBJ2-7; perhaps TRBD2 as D (7 bases). CDR3 length: 13 residues. The V end was cut by 7 bases, the J end by 3 bases, with 13 bases between. CDR1 is MNHNS, CDR2 SASEGT, per germline. The CDR3, as DNA: TGTGCCAGCAAGGGGGGGGCGAGCTACGAGCAGTACTTC. Amino acids: CASKGGASYEQYF.

The chain carries TRBV2 and TRBJ2-7, with 8 bases aligning to TRBD2. The V and J ends lost 7 bases and 4 bases, in that order; junction bases with no gene match: 12. Germline CDR1 is SNHLY and CDR2 is FYNNEI. This CDR3 has 15 residues. The CDR3 sequence: CASIAGSGSIYEQYF. The CDR3, as DNA: TGTGCCAGCATTGCAGGGAGCGGGAGTATTTACGAGCAGTACTTC.

The rearrangement links TRBV9 to TRBJ2-1; D not resolved. The CDR3 spans 15 residues. Germline CDR1 reads SGDLS; CDR2 reads YYNGEE. Trimming stripped 4 bases from V and 6 bases from J, with 17 bases between. The CDR3 DNA reads as TGTGCCAGCAGCCCTCACCACGGTGGGCCCAATGAGCAGTTCTTC. Translated: CASSPHHGGPNEQFF.

This clone has just a few counts. The chain uses TRBV28 and TRBJ1-5; 7 bases align to TRBD1. CDR3 length equals 15 residues. The V gene's germline CDR1 is MDHEN and CDR2 SYDVKM. The ends lost 6 bases at V and 2 bases at J; junction bases unmatched: 7. The CDR3 region has the DNA TGTGCCAGCAGGCGACAGGGACGGCGCAATCAGCCCCAGCATTTT. Amino acid sequence: CASRRQGRRNQPQHF.

The J gene is TRBJ2-1, the V gene TRBV11-2; 7 bases line up with TRBD2. Looked up from germline, CDR1 is SGHAT and CDR2 is FQNNGV. Unmatched junction bases numbered 3, after V lost 1 base and J lost 3 bases. The CDR3 is 15 residues long. CDR3 sequence reads: CASSLALADYNEQFF. The CDR3 DNA sequence: TGTGCCAGCAGCTTAGCGCTAGCGGACTACAATGAGCAGTTCTTC.

The rearrangement joins TRBV28 to TRBJ1-3; the match to TRBD1 covers 9 bases. This CDR3 comprises 18 residues. J lost 0 bases, V lost 3 bases, and 9 bases had no gene match. CDR1 MDHEN and CDR2 SYDVKM come from the germline V gene. The DNA of the CDR3 is TGTGCCAGCAGTTTTCAGGGACAGGGTTTATACTCTGGAAACACCATATATTTT. Amino acids: CASSFQGQGLYSGNTIYF.

The rearrangement joins TRBV20-1 to TRBJ2-1, with D hard to call. V lost 6 bases to trimming and J lost 9 bases, with 12 bases between them. This CDR3 comprises 11 residues. Germline loops: CDR1 DFQATT, CDR2 SNEGSKA (reference sequence). CDR3 sequence: CSASSYGEQFF. The DNA for the CDR3 is TGCAGTGCAAGTAGCTACGGTGAGCAGTTCTTC.

This chain connects TRBV6-5 to TRBJ2-7, with D possibly being TRBD2 (5 bases). Trimming pared 0 bases from V and 4 bases from J, leaving 7 bases between. This CDR3 contains 13 residues. From germline, CDR1 is MNHEY and CDR2 SVGAGI. The CDR3 protein is CASSYSADYEQYF. The CDR3 DNA reads TGTGCCAGCAGTTACTCAGCGGATTACGAGCAGTACTTC.

The V gene is TRBV30, the J gene TRBJ2-5; 8 bases are a match to TRBD2. V lost 5 bases and J lost 5; bases outside the gene matches: 10. Per germline, CDR1 GTSNPN and CDR2 SVGIG (reference sequence). The CDR3 runs to 14 residues. The CDR3 reads CAWGFGGVPETQYF. The CDR3 coding sequence is TGTGCCTGGGGGTTCGGGGGGGTGCCCGAGACCCAGTACTTC.

This clone has just one count. This rearrangement joins TRBV5-1 to TRBJ2-1, with TRBD1 as a possible D gene (6 bases). The CDR3 totals 16 residues. The germline V gene encodes CDR1 SGHRS and CDR2 YFSETQ. The V end lost 1 base, the J end lost 4 bases, and 15 bases lay between the germline ends. The CDR3 protein is CASSLPTGSVYNEQFF. The DNA of the CDR3 is TGCGCCAGCAGCTTGCCGACAGGTTCGGTATACAATGAGCAGTTCTTC.

The gene calls are TRBV7-2 and TRBJ2-5; possible D gene TRBD1, 5 bases. Germline loops: CDR1 SGHTA, CDR2 FQGNSA. The CDR3 runs to 14 residues. The V end was cut by 6 bases, the J end by 2 bases, with 13 bases between. This CDR3 reads CASSYRQIQETQYF. DNA of the CDR3: TGTGCCAGCAGTTATAGACAGATTCAAGAGACCCAGTACTTC.

The genes are TRBV30 and TRBJ1-5; D uncertain. Germline-derived CDR1 and CDR2 are GTSNPN and SVGIG (reference sequence). The CDR3 length is 15 residues. The V and J ends lost 3 bases and 0 bases respectively, with 12 bases between them. The CDR3 region is CAWSSGVYSNQPQHF. The CDR3 DNA reads TGTGCCTGGAGCTCCGGGGTTTATAGCAATCAGCCCCAGCATTTT.

The chain combines TRBV19 with TRBJ2-3, with TRBD1 identical over 8 bases. With 3 bases clipped from V and 0 bases from J, the junction kept 8 bases outside the gene matches. The CDR3 is 17 amino acids. The germline gives CDR1 LNHDA, CDR2 SQIVND (reference sequence). The CDR3: CASSMTAGGLSTDTQYF. The CDR3 DNA sequence: TGTGCCAGTAGTATGACGGCAGGGGGCTTGAGCACAGATACGCAGTATTTT.

This chain uses TRBV5-1 with TRBJ1-1, with 10 nucleotides matching TRBD1. The length of the CDR3 is 18 residues. Unmatched junction bases numbered 11, after V lost 0 bases and J lost 3 bases. Per germline, CDR1 SGHRS and CDR2 YFSETQ. This CDR3 is CASSLEGQGLAFDTEAFF. CDR3 sequence (DNA): TGCGCCAGCAGCTTGGAGGGACAGGGGCTTGCGTTCGACACTGAAGCTTTCTTT.

J is TRBJ1-3 and V is TRBV5-6; D uncertain. The CDR3 contains 16 residues. V gave up 0 bases and J gave up 0 bases, with 10 bases separating them. Germline V lookup: CDR1 SGHDT, CDR2 YYEEEE. The DNA for the CDR3 is TGTGCCAGCAGCTTGGTTTCGGTGAGCTCTGGAAACACCATATATTTT. Protein: CASSLVSVSSGNTIYF.